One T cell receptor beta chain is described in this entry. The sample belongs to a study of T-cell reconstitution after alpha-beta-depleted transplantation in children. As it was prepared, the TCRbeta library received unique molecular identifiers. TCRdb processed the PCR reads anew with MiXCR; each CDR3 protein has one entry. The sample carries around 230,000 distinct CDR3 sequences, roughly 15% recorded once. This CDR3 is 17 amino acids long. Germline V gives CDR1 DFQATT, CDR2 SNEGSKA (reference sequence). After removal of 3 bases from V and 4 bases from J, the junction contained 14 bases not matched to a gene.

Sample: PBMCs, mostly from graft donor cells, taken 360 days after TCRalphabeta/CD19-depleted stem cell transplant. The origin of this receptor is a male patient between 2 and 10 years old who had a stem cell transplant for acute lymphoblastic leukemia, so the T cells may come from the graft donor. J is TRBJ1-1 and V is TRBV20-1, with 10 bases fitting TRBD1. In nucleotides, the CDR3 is TGCAGTGCTAGGGACCGGGACAGGGGTGAGGGTGCCACTGAAGCTTTCTTT. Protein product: CSARDRDRGEGATEAFF.